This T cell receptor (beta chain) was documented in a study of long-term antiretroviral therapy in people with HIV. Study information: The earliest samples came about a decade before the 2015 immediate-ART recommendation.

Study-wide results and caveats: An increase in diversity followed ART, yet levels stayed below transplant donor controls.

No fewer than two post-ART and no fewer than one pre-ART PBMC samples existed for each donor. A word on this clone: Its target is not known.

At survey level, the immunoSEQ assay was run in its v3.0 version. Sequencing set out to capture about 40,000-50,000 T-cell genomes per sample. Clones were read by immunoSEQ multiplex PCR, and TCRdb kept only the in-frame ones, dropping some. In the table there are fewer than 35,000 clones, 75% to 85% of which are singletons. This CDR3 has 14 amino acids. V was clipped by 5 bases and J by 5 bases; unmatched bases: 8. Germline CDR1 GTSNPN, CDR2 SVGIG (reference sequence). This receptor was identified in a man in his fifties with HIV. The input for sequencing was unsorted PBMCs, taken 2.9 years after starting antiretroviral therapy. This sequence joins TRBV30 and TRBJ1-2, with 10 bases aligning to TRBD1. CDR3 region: CAWESDRGLYGYTF. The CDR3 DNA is TGTGCCTGGGAATCCGACAGGGGGCTTTATGGCTACACCTTC.